Given below is one TCR beta chain in context. The data originate from a study of neoadjuvant anti-PD-1 for oral cavity cancer. The time point: after neoadjuvant nivolumab, at surgical resection. Patients were newly diagnosed with stage II-IVA oral cavity squamous cell carcinoma without prior systemic or radiation treatment. The patients had HPV-negative, locally advanced oral cavity squamous cell carcinoma. Tumor libraries mostly used around 4.8 ug genomic DNA, two replicates each. Using immunoSEQ multiplex PCR, the repertoire was profiled, and TCRdb retains in-frame clones only, with some absent. The sample comprises fewer than 6,500 clones, roughly 61% of which are singletons, and 7% to 7.5% rests with the top ten. The receptor was isolated from a person between 40 and 79 years old with oral cavity squamous cell carcinoma. The sequences come from tumor tissue, collected after nivolumab (anti-PD-1) treatment.

CDR3 sequence reads: CASSPSGGSYEQYF. Written as DNA, the CDR3 is TGTGCCAGCAGTCCTAGCGGGGGCTCCTACGAGCAGTACTTC. V gene TRBV27 combines with J gene TRBJ2-7; TRBD2 matches at 10 bases. CDR3 length: 14 amino acids. The trim removed 5 bases at V and 0 bases at J, leaving 1 base unmatched. Germline CDR1 and CDR2: MNHEY and SMNVEV (reference sequence).